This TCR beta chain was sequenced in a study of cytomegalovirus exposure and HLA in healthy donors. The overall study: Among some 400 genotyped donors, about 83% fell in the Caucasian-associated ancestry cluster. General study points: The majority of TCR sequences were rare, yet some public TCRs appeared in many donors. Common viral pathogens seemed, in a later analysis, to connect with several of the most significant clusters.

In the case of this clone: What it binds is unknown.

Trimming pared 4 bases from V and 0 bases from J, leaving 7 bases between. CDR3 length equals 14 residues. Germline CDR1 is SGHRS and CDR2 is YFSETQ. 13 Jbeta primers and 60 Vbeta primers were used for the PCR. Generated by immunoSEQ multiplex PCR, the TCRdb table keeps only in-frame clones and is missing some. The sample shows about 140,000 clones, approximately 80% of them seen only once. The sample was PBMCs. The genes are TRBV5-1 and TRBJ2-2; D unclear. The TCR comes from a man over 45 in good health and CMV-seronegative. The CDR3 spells CASSATTNTGELFF. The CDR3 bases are TGCGCCAGCAGCGCGACAACGAACACCGGGGAGCTGTTTTTT.